This T cell receptor beta chain was retrieved from a study of blood T cell repertoires in COVID-19. Study at large: T cells, B-cell-depleted T cells, or PBMCs provided the cDNA or gDNA that served as material.

Measured with immunoSEQ multiplex PCR; TCRdb has only the in-frame clones, and not every one. The sample lists 150,000 to 200,000 clones, roughly 90% occurring once. The V and J ends lost 8 bases and 10 bases respectively, with 11 bases between them. The CDR3 runs to 11 residues. Per the germline V gene, CDR1 is MNHNS and CDR2 is SASEGT. Grouping used clinical history reported by participants in a survey and questionnaire. Before being deemed recovered, Cohort 3 donors had two negative PCRs, clearance, or symptom resolution. The chain links TRBV6-1 to TRBJ1-4; perhaps TRBD1 as D (5 bases). The origin of this receptor is a woman in her 50s who had recovered from COVID-19. Sequenced sample: PBMCs or T cells enriched from blood (not recorded which). The CDR3 protein is CASRGGGKLFF. In DNA form, the CDR3 reads TGTGCCAGCCGTGGGGGGGGAAAACTGTTTTTT.